The 6 T cell receptor beta chains presented below share a single source sample, sequenced in a study of Ad26.COV2.S vaccination and SARS-CoV-2 variants. Clones were read by immunoSEQ multiplex PCR, and TCRdb kept only the in-frame ones, dropping some. The data hold roughly 140,000 clones, with roughly 88% observed a single time. The sequenced sample was peripheral blood, obtained after recovery from COVID-19. The receptors come from a human donor who had recovered from COVID-19.

The V call is TRBV28, the J call TRBJ2-1; tentatively, D is TRBD2 (6 bases). The CDR3 sequence is 14 residues long. V dropped 1 base and J dropped 6 bases, with 10 bases sitting between them. Looked up from germline, CDR1 is MDHEN and CDR2 is SYDVKM. The CDR3 DNA sequence: TGTGCCAGCAGTTTATCGGGCGGGATCAATGAGCAGTTCTTC. Amino acid sequence: CASSLSGGINEQFF.

The rearrangement joins TRBV6-5 to TRBJ1-4; 8 bases are a match to TRBD1. The CDR3 totals 13 residues. Trimming at V came to 8 bases and at J to 5 bases, leaving 4 bases not matched to a gene. Germline V gene sequence: CDR1 MNHEY, CDR2 SVGAGI. The CDR3 region has the DNA TGTGCCAGCGGGGACAGGCCAAATGAAAAACTGTTTTTT. Translating gives CASGDRPNEKLFF.

The CDR3 DNA reads as TGTGCCATCAGTGGGGGGCCCACCTCCCCCGAGCAGTACTTC. Amino acid sequence: CAISGGPTSPEQYF. This chain connects TRBV10-3 to TRBJ2-7, with a possible D match to TRBD1 (6 bases). Trimming shortened V by 4 bases and J by 6 bases, and 16 bases separated the two germline ends. CDR3 size: 14 residues. Germline loops: CDR1 ENHRY, CDR2 SYGVKD.

This chain joins TRBV7-8 and TRBJ2-1, with 10 bases identical to TRBD1. This CDR3 spans 18 amino acids. Trimming at V came to 3 bases and at J to 7 bases, leaving 15 bases not matched to a gene. CDR1 is SGHVS and CDR2 is FQNEAQ in the germline V gene. DNA of the CDR3: TGTGCCAGCAGCTTTCCCGTATTGACAGGGGGCGAGGAGAATGAGCAGTTCTTC. Protein sequence: CASSFPVLTGGEENEQFF.

The chain recombines TRBV30 with TRBJ1-1; TRBD1 might be the D (6 bases). Germline CDR1 is GTSNPN and CDR2 is SVGIG (reference sequence). Trimming left V 2 bases short and J 5 bases short, with 12 bases between. This CDR3 has 13 residues. CDR3 region: CAWSRGGATEAFF. The CDR3 DNA follows: TGTGCCTGGAGTCGAGGGGGGGCAACTGAAGCTTTCTTT.

The rearrangement uses TRBV6-5 and TRBJ1-4, with TRBD1 matching over 8 bases. The V gene end was trimmed by 2 bases and the J gene end by 6 bases; junction bases not matched to a gene: 8. This CDR3 has 16 amino acids. Germline lookup yields CDR1 MNHEY and CDR2 SVGAGI. The CDR3 nucleotides read TGTGCCAGCAGTTACCTGAGAGGACAGGGTCATGAAAAACTGTTTTTT. Encoded protein: CASSYLRGQGHEKLFF.